This TCR beta chain emerged from a study of blood T cell repertoires in COVID-19. Study details: The origin of the acute and convalescent COVID-19 samples was the United States, Italy and Spain.

The sample holds one count of this clone. In the original processing: Quantification of nucleated cells was approximated via reference gene primer amplification. Sequenced by immunoSEQ multiplex PCR; TCRdb stores in-frame clones only, minus some. D and trimming come from the DNA, and the V and J calls and clone size come from that table. This table holds about 140,000 clones, roughly 84% found once. The sequence came from a woman aged 60 to 75 with acute or convalescent COVID-19. Sample: peripheral blood.

CDR3 in amino acids: CAYTATVSSPLHF. CDR3 bases: TGTGCCTATACTGCCACTGTAAGTTCACCCCTCCACTTT. The rearrangement links TRBV30 to TRBJ1-6; no definite D call. The germline V gene encodes CDR1 GTSNPN and CDR2 SVGIG (reference sequence). V dropped 7 bases and J dropped 9 bases, with 16 bases sitting between them. The CDR3 contains 13 residues.